Presented here are 10 T cell receptor beta chains from one specimen sequenced in a study of cytomegalovirus exposure and HLA in healthy donors (dated by TCRdb to 2016 to 2017). The protocol used for the library was the immunoSEQ multiplex PCR assay. A mixture of 60 forward primers for TCR Vbeta segments and 13 reverse primers for TCR Jbeta segments was used in the multiplex PCR. TCRdb's version of the immuneACCESS table is confined to in-frame rearrangements and falls short of the full clone set. An unresolved V gene accounts for under half of the shortfall where checked; the remainder is of unknown origin. This sample has fewer than 150,000 clones in its table, and about 80% of those were observed once. The top ten clonotypes cover approximately 4% of the sample. Sequencing was performed on PBMCs. The receptors shown here come from a young man in good health and CMV-seronegative.

The chain carries TRBV11-2 and TRBJ1-1; a weak D match, TRBD1 (6 bases). Germline lookup yields CDR1 SGHAT and CDR2 FQNNGV. The CDR3 has 14 residues. Trimming removed 1 base at V and 4 bases at J, with 10 bases between. The chain's CDR3 is CASSLAGVGTEAFF. Here the CDR3 DNA reads TGTGCCAGCAGCTTAGCAGGGGTAGGCACTGAAGCTTTCTTT.

Regarding this clone: At one of its ends the junction is not consistent with the germline gene, which may arise from a read error. The chain has TRBV4-1 and TRBJ1-1; TRBD1 is a possible D gene (5 bases). CDR1 MGHRA and CDR2 YSYEKL come from the germline V gene. The CDR3 has 14 residues. In nucleotides, the CDR3 is TGCGTCAGCAGAGGGGCCCTGAAGGGAACTGAAGCTTTCTTT. Translated: CVSRGALKGTEAFF.

Written as DNA, the CDR3 is TGTGCCACCAGCAGAGATCGAGACAAGCCCCAGTACTTC. Encoded protein: CATSRDRDKPQYF. The rearrangement links TRBV15 to TRBJ2-5; no clear D gene. CDR3 length equals 13 residues. The V gene's germline CDR1 is LNHNV and CDR2 YYDKDF (reference sequence). V was trimmed by 0 bases and J by 9 bases, leaving 11 bases between them.

About this clone: Other DNA sequences in the same sample also yield this CDR3. The chain has TRBV6-6 and TRBJ2-5; D remains unclear. Deletions cut 2 bases from V and 4 bases from J, with 8 bases between. This CDR3 is built from 13 residues. Germline V lookup: CDR1 MNHNY, CDR2 SVGAGI (reference sequence). For the CDR3, the DNA is TGTGCCAGCAGTTACGACACCCCAGAGACCCAGTACTTC. Amino acids: CASSYDTPETQYF.

This rearrangement joins TRBV10-3 to TRBJ2-7, with a weak D call TRBD1 (5 bases). V lost 5 bases to trimming and J lost 4 bases, with 6 bases between them. The CDR3 is 11 amino acids. Per the germline V gene, CDR1 is ENHRY and CDR2 is SYGVKD. For the CDR3, the DNA is TGTGCCATCAGTAGACAGTACGAGCAGTACTTC. Residues: CAISRQYEQYF.

The chain joins TRBV5-5 to TRBJ2-4; unclear D gene. Trimming left V 0 bases short and J 6 bases short, with 13 bases between. The CDR3 is 15 amino acids. Germline V gives CDR1 SGHKS, CDR2 YYEKEE (reference sequence). For the CDR3, the DNA is TGTGCCAGCAGCTTGGCCGGTTATTACGGAAACATTCAGTACTTC. As protein: CASSLAGYYGNIQYF.

The genes are TRBV11-1 and TRBJ1-4; perhaps TRBD1 as D (6 bases). This CDR3 spans 16 amino acids. Trimming took 5 bases from V and 8 from J, leaving 21 bases between them. Looked up from germline, CDR1 is SGHAT and CDR2 is FQDESV (reference sequence). CDR3: CASSLWGGADGEKLFF. The CDR3 DNA is TGTGCCAGCAGCCTGTGGGGGGGCGCCGATGGAGAAAAACTGTTTTTT.

The chain recombines TRBV30 with TRBJ1-2, with D maybe TRBD1 (5 bases). The germline V and J ends were trimmed by 0 bases and 0 bases, with 14 bases remaining between them. From germline, CDR1 is GTSNPN and CDR2 SVGIG (reference sequence). This CDR3 has 16 amino acids. This CDR3 is CAWSVLAGRSNYGYTF. CDR3 in DNA: TGTGCCTGGAGTGTATTGGCAGGGAGGTCTAACTATGGCTACACCTTC. The variable domain in full, with the rest retrieved from reference TRBV30 and TRBJ1-2, is SQTIHQWPATLVQPVGSPLSLECTVEGTSNPNLYWYRQAAGRGLQLLFYSVGIGQISSEVPQNLSASRPQDRQFILSSKKLLLSDSGFYLCAWSVLAGRSNYGYTFGSGTRLTVV.

A remark on this clone: One end of the junction varies from germline; a read error may be responsible. This rearrangement joins TRBV6-5 to TRBJ2-5, with D possibly being TRBD1 (5 bases). CDR1 is MNHEY, CDR2 SVGAGI, per germline. The CDR3 consists of 15 residues. CDR3 protein: CASSYYSRAQETQYF. CDR3 DNA sequence: TGTGCCAGCAGCTACTACAGCAGGGCCCAAGAGACCCAGTACTTC.

The chain combines TRBV27 with TRBJ2-2; TRBD2 agrees at 10 bases. This CDR3 spans 16 amino acids. Trimming cost V 2 bases and J 6 bases; bases outside gene matches: 6. Germline V gives CDR1 MNHEY, CDR2 SMNVEV (reference sequence). The CDR3 here is CASSLLGLAVAGELFF. The CDR3 DNA reads as TGTGCCAGCAGTTTACTCGGACTAGCGGTTGCCGGGGAGCTGTTTTTT.